Listed here are 29 T cell receptor beta chains from one sample, sequenced in a study of human T cells and chemical hapten exposure. TCRdb itself ran the 5' RACE reads through MiXCR, one entry per CDR3 protein. The sample yields 120,000 to 150,000 distinct CDR3 sequences, around 4% seen once. Extraction yielded total RNA from whole blood (unfractionated). The receptor source for this set is a female donor in good health.

On this clonotype itself: This may arise from a read error, as a much more abundant clone is one base away. This sequence joins TRBV11-2 and TRBJ1-5; D gene uncertain. The CDR3 has 14 amino acids. Germline CDR1 is SGHAT and CDR2 is FQNNGV. The DNA for the CDR3 is TGTGCCAGCAGCCAAGATTATAGCAATCAGCCCCAGAATTTT. Its protein product is CASSQDYSNQPQNF.

This clonotype was detected many times. The V and J genes are TRBV12-3 or TRBV12-4 and TRBJ1-6; 7 bases map to TRBD1. This CDR3 has 13 amino acids. The trim removed 8 bases at V and 9 bases at J, leaving 7 bases unmatched. The CDR3 here is CASSTGESSPLHF. In DNA, the CDR3 is TGTGCCAGCTCCACAGGGGAGTCTTCACCCCTCCACTTT.

This clonotype was detected ten times or more. This sequence joins TRBV7-8 and TRBJ1-1; D not resolved. The CDR3 contains 16 residues. The germline V gene encodes CDR1 SGHVS and CDR2 FQNEAQ. V was cut by 1 base and J by 1 base, with 13 bases left in between. CDR3 residues: CASSLGGGLTNTEAFF. The CDR3 DNA follows: TGTGCCAGCAGCTTAGGGGGAGGACTGACGAACACTGAAGCTTTCTTT.

This rearrangement joins TRBV6-5 to TRBJ2-7, with D possibly matching TRBD2 (6 bases). Trimming left V 7 bases short and J 3 bases short, with 19 bases between. This CDR3 is built from 15 residues. CDR1 MNHEY and CDR2 SVGAGI come from the germline V gene. CDR3 sequence reads: CASKTPRDFGYEQYF. CDR3 in DNA: TGTGCCAGCAAAACACCCCGGGACTTCGGCTACGAGCAGTACTTC.

This clonotype was seen ten or more times. V usage is TRBV20-1 and J usage is TRBJ1-1; 8 bases line up with TRBD1. Germline V gene lookup returns CDR1 DFQATT and CDR2 SNEGSKA (reference sequence). V trimming: 0 bases; J trimming: 2 bases; junction bases outside the gene matches: 5. The CDR3 runs 15 residues. The CDR3 loop is CSARDTGGSNTEAFF. CDR3 DNA sequence: TGCAGTGCTAGAGATACAGGGGGATCCAACACTGAAGCTTTCTTT.

This clonotype was counted at least ten times. The genes are TRBV5-6 and TRBJ1-6; D may be TRBD1 (5 bases). This CDR3 is built from 15 residues. The V end lost 4 bases, the J end lost 7 bases, and 15 bases lay between the germline ends. Per germline, CDR1 SGHDT and CDR2 YYEEEE. In nucleotides, the CDR3 is TGTGCCAGCAGCCGGAGGCAGGGCTGGAATTCACCCCTCCACTTT. It specifies CASSRRQGWNSPLHF.

This clonotype was picked up many times. This chain links TRBV7-9 with TRBJ2-5, with 10 bases identical to TRBD1. Trimming took 4 bases from V and 2 from J; bases not matched to a gene: 13. Germline CDR1 is SEHNR and CDR2 is FQNEAQ (reference sequence). The CDR3 is 18 residues long. The CDR3 region has the DNA TGTGCCAGCAGCTCCGCCGGGACAGGGGCCAAACTACAAGAGACCCAGTACTTC. Amino acid sequence: CASSSAGTGAKLQETQYF.

This rearrangement joins TRBV5-1 to TRBJ1-4; 10 bases match TRBD1. CDR3 length equals 15 residues. The germline gives CDR1 SGHRS, CDR2 YFSETQ. V lost 3 bases to trimming and J lost 8 bases; unmatched junction nucleotides: 7. CDR3 sequence (DNA): TGCGCCAGCAGCTCGGGACAGGGGAGAGGGGAAAAACTGTTTTTT. This translates into CASSSGQGRGEKLFF.

This clonotype was counted at least ten times. This chain links TRBV7-9 with TRBJ2-7; 8 bases are shared with TRBD1. Per the germline V gene, CDR1 is SEHNR and CDR2 is FQNEAQ (reference sequence). Trimming at V came to 1 base and at J to 1 base, leaving 6 bases not matched to a gene. This CDR3 contains 16 residues. In nucleotides, the CDR3 is TGTGCCAGCAGCTTAGTTTCTCAGGGGGCATCCTACGAGCAGTACTTC. This encodes CASSLVSQGASYEQYF.

This clonotype was observed many times. V is TRBV2 and J is TRBJ1-2; TRBD1 aligns across 7 bases. Germline V gene sequence: CDR1 SNHLY, CDR2 FYNNEI. Trimming took 6 bases from V and 1 from J; bases not matched to a gene: 8. The CDR3 is made up of 15 amino acids. CDR3: CASRGQRRFNYGYTF. The CDR3 region has the DNA TGTGCCAGCAGGGGACAGCGGAGGTTTAACTATGGCTACACCTTC.

This clonotype occurred many times. The chain has TRBV18 and TRBJ2-5; 7 bases map to TRBD1. The V gene end was trimmed by 7 bases and the J gene end by 6 bases; junction bases not matched to a gene: 8. There are 13 residues in the CDR3. Germline-derived CDR1 and CDR2 are KGHSH and LQKENI. CDR3 coding DNA: TGTGCCAGCTTACAGGGGCCAACGAAGACCCAGTACTTC. Its protein product is CASLQGPTKTQYF.

The rearrangement joins TRBV6-1 to TRBJ2-5, with 7 positions matching TRBD2. CDR3 length: 15 residues. Germline CDR1 MNHNS, CDR2 SASEGT. Unmatched junction bases numbered 6, after V lost 0 bases and J lost 5 bases. The CDR3 DNA is TGTGCCAGCAGTGAAGCGCGGGGGAGTGGGGAGACCCAGTACTTC. Translation gives CASSEARGSGETQYF.

This clonotype showed up many times. The V call is TRBV12-3 or TRBV12-4, the J call TRBJ1-6; 7 positions agree with TRBD1. V lost 3 bases and J lost 7; bases outside the gene matches: 3. CDR3 length: 14 amino acids. CDR3 coding DNA: TGTGCCAGCAGTTTGGGCAGGGGGAATTCACCCCTCCACTTT. Residues: CASSLGRGNSPLHF.

The sample holds many counts of this clonotype. The V and J genes are TRBV25-1 and TRBJ1-2, with 8 positions matching TRBD1. This CDR3 is 13 amino acids long. Germline V CDR1 and CDR2: MGHDK, SYGVNS. Trimming at V came to 6 bases and at J to 5 bases, leaving 5 bases not matched to a gene. This chain's CDR3 is CASSGGQAYGYTF. The CDR3, as DNA: TGTGCCAGCAGCGGGGGACAGGCTTATGGCTACACCTTC.

The table lists this clonotype with many counts. The chain employs TRBV10-3 and TRBJ1-3; TRBD1 might be the D (5 bases). The length of the CDR3 is 16 residues. Trimming cost V 2 bases and J 3 bases, with 14 bases left between them. The germline CDR1 and CDR2 sequences are ENHRY and SYGVKD. The CDR3: CAISELIGGVGNTIYF. As DNA, the CDR3 is TGTGCCATCAGTGAGCTAATCGGGGGAGTTGGAAACACCATATATTTT.

The gene calls are TRBV27 and TRBJ1-6, with D unresolved. Trimming pared 5 bases from V and 9 bases from J, leaving 17 bases between. Looked up from germline, CDR1 is MNHEY and CDR2 is SMNVEV (reference sequence). This CDR3 contains 15 residues. CDR3 DNA sequence: TGTGCCAGCAGTCTCCGGGCCCCATGGCGTTCACCCCTCCACTTT. Protein: CASSLRAPWRSPLHF.

In its sample, this clonotype was seen many times. The V call is TRBV19, the J call TRBJ1-5, with D possibly being TRBD1 (6 bases). V lost 0 bases, J lost 15 bases, and 15 bases lay in between. Germline CDR1 reads LNHDA; CDR2 reads SQIVND (reference sequence). This CDR3 contains 13 residues. CDR3: CASSIDRYRVRHF. DNA for the CDR3: TGTGCCAGTAGTATAGATCGGTACAGGGTCCGGCATTTT.

For this clonotype: A much larger clone differs from this one at a single base, so this may be a read error. V is TRBV19 and J is TRBJ2-1; 15 bases agree with TRBD2. CDR1 LNHDA and CDR2 SQIVND come from the germline V gene (reference sequence). The CDR3 runs to 19 residues. CDR3: CASSIPGLAGGSSYNGQFF. The CDR3 DNA reads TGTGCCAGTAGTATCCCGGGACTAGCGGGGGGTAGCTCCTACAATGGGCAGTTCTTC.

Worth noting for this clonotype: A much larger clone is a single base away; this may be a read error. This chain uses TRBV7-9 with TRBJ1-5; TRBD1 is a possible D gene (5 bases). V lost 3 bases and J 2 bases, leaving 14 bases between the germline ends. The CDR3 is 16 amino acids. Germline CDR1 is SEHNR and CDR2 is FQNEAQ (reference sequence). The CDR3 nucleotides read TGTGCCAGCAGCTTTGGGACTGACTGCGGCAATCAGCCCCAGCATTTT. Its protein product is CASSFGTDCGNQPQHF.

In its sample, this clonotype was seen a few times. The chain uses TRBV5-1 and TRBJ2-7; 7 nucleotides line up with TRBD1. The CDR3 totals 15 residues. CDR1 is SGHRS, CDR2 YFSETQ, per germline. The V gene end was trimmed by 3 bases and the J gene end by 4 bases; junction bases not matched to a gene: 10. The chain's CDR3 is CASSSLDREAYEQYF. The CDR3 DNA is TGCGCCAGCAGCTCCCTCGACAGGGAAGCTTACGAGCAGTACTTC. Complete variable domain (other parts from reference TRBV5-1 and TRBJ2-7): KAGVTQTPRYLIKTRGQQVTLSCSPISGHRSVSWYQQTPGQGLQFLFEYFSETQRNKGNFPGRFSGRQFSNSRSEMNVSTLELGDSALYLCASSSLDREAYEQYFGPGTRLTVT.

This clonotype was recorded at least ten times. One base away lies a much larger clone, so this may be a sequencing read error. The chain joins TRBV5-4 to TRBJ1-2; a weak D match, TRBD1 (6 bases). Germline V CDR1 and CDR2: SGHNT, YYREEE (reference sequence). V lost 0 bases to trimming and J lost 4 bases, with 7 bases between them. This CDR3 has 13 residues. The CDR3 DNA reads TGTGCCAGCAGCTTGGGCAGGGGCTATGGCTACACCTTC. As protein: CASSLGRGYGYTF.

As for this clonotype: A read error is possible here, since a much larger clone lies one base away. V usage is TRBV11-2 and J usage is TRBJ2-4; 11 bases fit TRBD1. Per germline, CDR1 SGHAT and CDR2 FQNNGV. This CDR3 contains 15 residues. CDR3 bases: TGTACCAGCAGCTTAGGACAGGGGGCGGGAAACATTCAGTACTTC. It encodes CTSSLGQGAGNIQYF. Variable domain in full (rest from reference TRBV11-2 and TRBJ2-4): EAGVAQSPRYKIIEKRQSVAFWCNPISGHATLYWYQQILGQGPKLLIQFQNNGVVDDSQLPKDRFSAERLKGVDSTLKIQPAKLEDSAVYLCTSSLGQGAGNIQYFGAGTRLSVL.

In this sample, this clonotype turned up many times. The genes are TRBV20-1 and TRBJ1-1; possibly TRBD1 for D (6 bases). Germline V CDR1 and CDR2: DFQATT, SNEGSKA (reference sequence). V was cut by 0 bases and J by 7 bases, with 12 bases left in between. The CDR3 consists of 13 residues. The chain's CDR3 is CSARDPLDSEAFF. In nucleotides, the CDR3 is TGCAGTGCTAGAGATCCTTTGGACAGTGAAGCTTTCTTT.

At least ten counts were recorded for this clonotype. V usage is TRBV29-1 and J usage is TRBJ2-1, with 8 bases aligning to TRBD2. Germline V gene sequence: CDR1 SQVTM, CDR2 ANQGSEA. CDR3 length: 15 amino acids. The CDR3 coding sequence is TGCAGTCACGGGTCGGCGCGGGGGGACGACAATGAGCAGTTCTTC. Amino acids: CSHGSARGDDNEQFF.

This clonotype was detected ten times or more. The chain couples TRBV5-6 to TRBJ2-1; D is perhaps TRBD1 (5 bases). The CDR3 length is 15 residues. Germline values: CDR1 SGHDT, CDR2 YYEEEE. Trimming left V 5 bases short and J 0 bases short, with 12 bases between. CDR3 protein: CASSLTESSYNEQFF. The DNA of the CDR3 is TGTGCCAGCAGTCTGACAGAGAGCTCCTACAATGAGCAGTTCTTC.

Comment on this clonotype: A clone one base away is much larger, so this may be a read error. This sequence joins TRBV7-9 and TRBJ1-1, with D unclear. The CDR3 has 15 amino acids. Trimming stripped 3 bases from V and 1 base from J, with 12 bases between. Looked up from germline, CDR1 is SEHNR and CDR2 is FQNEAQ (reference sequence). CDR3 nucleotides: TGTGCCAGCAGCTTTAGCACGCACCCGAACACTGAAGCTTTCTTT. It encodes CASSFSTHPNTEAFF. The complete variable domain, with remaining parts taken from reference TRBV7-9 and TRBJ1-1, reads DTGVSQNPRHKITKRGQNVTFRCDPISEHNRLYWYRQTLGQGPEFLTYFQNEAQLEKSRLLSDRFSAERPKGSFSTLEIQRTEQGDSAMYLCASSFSTHPNTEAFFGQGTRLTVV.

The sample holds many counts of this clonotype. The chain is built from TRBV7-6 and TRBJ2-5; D not certain. Trimming shortened V by 1 base and J by 1 base, and 13 bases separated the two germline ends. The CDR3 loop spans 16 amino acids. CDR1 and CDR2 from the germline V gene are SGHVS and FNYEAQ. The CDR3 DNA reads as TGTGCCAGCAGCTTAGTCCCAACCATACTCCAAGAGACCCAGTACTTC. Its protein is CASSLVPTILQETQYF.

This clonotype was recorded at least ten times. This chain uses TRBV20-1 with TRBJ2-1, with TRBD2 identical over 12 bases. V lost 3 bases, J lost 0 bases, and 6 bases stayed unmatched. The CDR3 has 17 residues. Germline CDR1 reads DFQATT; CDR2 reads SNEGSKA (reference sequence). In DNA, the CDR3 is TGCAGTGCTAGGACGACTAGCGGGGGCCTCTCCTACAATGAGCAGTTCTTC. Its protein is CSARTTSGGLSYNEQFF.

The sample holds many counts of this clonotype. The chain links TRBV7-8 to TRBJ1-1, with unresolved D. Germline V lookup: CDR1 SGHVS, CDR2 FQNEAQ. This CDR3 has 15 amino acids. With 1 base removed from V and 4 bases from J, the gap between germline ends came to 13 bases. CDR3 DNA: TGTGCCAGCAGCTTAGGATTATGGGAGCGCACTGAAGCTTTCTTT. As protein: CASSLGLWERTEAFF.